This T cell receptor (beta chain) originates from a study of OX40 agonist ivuxolimab in advanced cancers. About the research overall: Three patients showed partial responses: one hepatocellular carcinoma and two cutaneous melanoma cases.

V lost 2 bases to trimming and J lost 4 bases, with 8 bases between them. The germline V gene has CDR1 MDHEN and CDR2 SYDVKM. The CDR3 runs 13 residues. Measured with immunoSEQ multiplex PCR; TCRdb has only the in-frame clones, and not every one. The sample shows about 59,000 clones, 87% of them seen only once. Autoimmune disease history or systemic immunosuppression meant exclusion. Blood got drawn at baseline, again on cycle 4 day 1, and then on cycle 7 day 1. The chain couples TRBV28 to TRBJ2-5; D remains ambiguous. This clonotype originated in an adult with an advanced solid tumor such as melanoma, head and neck, liver or kidney cancer. The material was CD4+ or CD8+ T cells sorted from blood, obtained in a trial of the OX40 agonist ivuxolimab. The CDR3 nucleotides are TGTGCCAGCAGTTTAGGCAGCCCAGAGACCCAGTACTTC. It specifies CASSLGSPETQYF.